The source of this TCR beta chain is a study of molecular identifiers for immune sequencing clone quantification. Study context: Replicates involved a five-way split of RNA from around 20,000 or 100,000 naive CD8 cells, with sequencing of four.

This clonotype was seen repeatedly, ten times or more. The antigen is not known. Each CDR3 protein gets one entry after TCRdb re-called the PCR reads with MiXCR. The sample comprises 300,000 to 400,000 distinct CDR3 sequences, 20% to 25% of which are singletons, and approximately 0.84% rests with the top ten. Findings and limits, study-wide: Clones above 20 RNA copies contained over 97% of effector molecules but under 1% of naive ones. Even with 990,000 or so naive cells present, spiked Jurkat TCR RNA from one cell was reportedly detectable. Highly expanded clone sizes could be underestimated by identical TCR molecules that share a barcode.

The specimen was naive CD8+ T cells from blood, with Jurkat cell RNA spiked in. Subset meaning: FACS-sorted CD8+CD4-CCR7+CD45RA+ naive T cells. This TCR derives from a human donor in good health. Some libraries in this study had Jurkat cell RNA spiked in.

The CDR3: CASSLYRQGIGRERGETQYF. In DNA form, the CDR3 reads TGTGCCAGCAGCCTATACCGACAGGGGATTGGGCGGGAGAGAGGAGAGACCCAGTACTTC. The chain links TRBV7-9 to TRBJ2-5; D is perhaps TRBD1 (8 bases). CDR3 length: 20 amino acids. The ends were cut back, 5 bases at V and 4 bases at J, with 32 bases in the middle. Germline assignment: CDR1 SEHNR and CDR2 FQNEAQ (reference sequence).